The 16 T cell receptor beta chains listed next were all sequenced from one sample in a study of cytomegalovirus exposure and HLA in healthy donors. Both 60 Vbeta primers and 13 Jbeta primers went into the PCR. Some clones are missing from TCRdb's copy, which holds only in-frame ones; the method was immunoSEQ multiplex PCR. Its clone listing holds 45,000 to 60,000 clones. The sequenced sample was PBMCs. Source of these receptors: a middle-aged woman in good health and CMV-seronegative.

CDR3 DNA: TGCGCCAGCAGCTTGGGGGGAGGATTCGACCAAGAGACCCAGTACTTC. Protein: CASSLGGGFDQETQYF. The J gene is TRBJ2-5, the V gene TRBV5-1, with D maybe TRBD2 (6 bases). V lost 0 bases and J 0 bases, leaving 12 bases between the germline ends. This CDR3 contains 16 residues. CDR1 is SGHRS, CDR2 YFSETQ, per germline.

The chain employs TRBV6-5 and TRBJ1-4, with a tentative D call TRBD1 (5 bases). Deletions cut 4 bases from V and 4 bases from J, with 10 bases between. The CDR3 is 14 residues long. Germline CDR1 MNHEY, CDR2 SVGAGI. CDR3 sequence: CASSWGGGNEKLFF. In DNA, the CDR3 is TGTGCCAGCAGTTGGGGGGGAGGTAATGAAAAACTGTTTTTT.

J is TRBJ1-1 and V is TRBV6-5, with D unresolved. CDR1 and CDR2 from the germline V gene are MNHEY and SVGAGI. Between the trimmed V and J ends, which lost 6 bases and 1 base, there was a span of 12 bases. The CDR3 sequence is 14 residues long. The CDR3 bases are TGTGCCAGCAGGTACGTCACAGCGAACACTGAAGCTTTCTTT. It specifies CASRYVTANTEAFF.

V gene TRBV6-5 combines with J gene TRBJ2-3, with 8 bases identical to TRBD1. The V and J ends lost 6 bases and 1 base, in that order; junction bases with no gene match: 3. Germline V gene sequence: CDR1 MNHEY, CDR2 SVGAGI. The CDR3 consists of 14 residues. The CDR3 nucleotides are TGTGCCAGCAGCCCGGGACAGGGCACAGATACGCAGTATTTT. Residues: CASSPGQGTDTQYF.

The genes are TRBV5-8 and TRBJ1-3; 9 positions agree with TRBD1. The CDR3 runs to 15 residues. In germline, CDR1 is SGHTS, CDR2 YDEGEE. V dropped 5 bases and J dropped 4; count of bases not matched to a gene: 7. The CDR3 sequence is CASSPGTGTGNTIYF. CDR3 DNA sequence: TGTGCCAGCAGTCCCGGGACAGGGACCGGAAACACCATATATTTT.

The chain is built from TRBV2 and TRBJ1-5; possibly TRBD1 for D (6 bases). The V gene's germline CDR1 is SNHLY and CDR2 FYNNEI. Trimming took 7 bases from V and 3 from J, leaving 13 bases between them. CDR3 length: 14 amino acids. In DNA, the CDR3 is TGTGCCAGCAACTGGGCAGGGGACAATCAGCCCCAGCATTTT. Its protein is CASNWAGDNQPQHF. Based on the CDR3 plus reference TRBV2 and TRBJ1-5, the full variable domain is EPEVTQTPSHQVTQMGQEVILRCVPISNHLYFYWYRQILGQKVEFLVSFYNNEISEKSEIFDDQFSVERPDGSNFTLKIRSTKLEDSAMYFCASNWAGDNQPQHFGDGTRLSIL.

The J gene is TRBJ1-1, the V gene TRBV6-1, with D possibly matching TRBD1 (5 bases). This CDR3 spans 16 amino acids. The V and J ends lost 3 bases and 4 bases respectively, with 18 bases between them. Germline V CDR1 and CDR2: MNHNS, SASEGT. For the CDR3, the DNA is TGTGCCAGCAGTGACGAAGTACCCAGGGTTGGCACTGAAGCTTTCTTT. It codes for CASSDEVPRVGTEAFF.

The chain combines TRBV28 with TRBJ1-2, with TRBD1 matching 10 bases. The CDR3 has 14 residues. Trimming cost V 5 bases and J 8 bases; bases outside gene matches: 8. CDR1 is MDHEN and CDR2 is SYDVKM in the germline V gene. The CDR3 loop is CASSNGQGVGGYTF. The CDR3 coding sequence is TGTGCCAGCAGTAACGGACAGGGGGTCGGGGGCTACACCTTC.

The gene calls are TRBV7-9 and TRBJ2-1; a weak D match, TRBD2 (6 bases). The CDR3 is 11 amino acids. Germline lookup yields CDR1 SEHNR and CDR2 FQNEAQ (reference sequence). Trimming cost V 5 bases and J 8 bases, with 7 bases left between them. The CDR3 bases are TGTGCCAGCAGCCGGAGGGATGAGCAGTTCTTC. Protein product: CASSRRDEQFF. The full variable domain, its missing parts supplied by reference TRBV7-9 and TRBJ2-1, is DTGVSQNPRHKITKRGQNVTFRCDPISEHNRLYWYRQTLGQGPEFLTYFQNEAQLEKSRLLSDRFSAERPKGSFSTLEIQRTEQGDSAMYLCASSRRDEQFFGPGTRLTVL.

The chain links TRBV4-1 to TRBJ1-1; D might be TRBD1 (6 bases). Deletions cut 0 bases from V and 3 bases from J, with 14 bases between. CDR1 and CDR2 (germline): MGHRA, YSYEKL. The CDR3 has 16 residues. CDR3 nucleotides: TGCGCCAGCAGCCAAGATCAGGGGCCCTTGGACACTGAAGCTTTCTTT. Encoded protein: CASSQDQGPLDTEAFF.

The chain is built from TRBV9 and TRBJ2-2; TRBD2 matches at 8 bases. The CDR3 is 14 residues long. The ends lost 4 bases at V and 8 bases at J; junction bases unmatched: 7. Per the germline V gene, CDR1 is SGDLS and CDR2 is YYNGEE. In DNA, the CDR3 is TGTGCCAGCAGCATACGGGAGGGCCAGGGGGAGCTGTTTTTT. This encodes CASSIREGQGELFF. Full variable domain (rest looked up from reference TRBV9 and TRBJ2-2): DSGVTQTPKHLITATGQRVTLRCSPRSGDLSVYWYQQSLDQGLQFLIQYYNGEERAKGNILERFSAQQFPDLHSELNLSSLELGDSALYFCASSIREGQGELFFGEGSRLTVL.

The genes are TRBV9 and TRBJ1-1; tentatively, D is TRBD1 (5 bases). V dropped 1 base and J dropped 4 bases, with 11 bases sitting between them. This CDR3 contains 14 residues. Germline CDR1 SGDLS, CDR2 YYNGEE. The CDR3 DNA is TGTGCCAGCAGCGTAATGGGGGGTAGCACTGAAGCTTTCTTT. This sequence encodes CASSVMGGSTEAFF.

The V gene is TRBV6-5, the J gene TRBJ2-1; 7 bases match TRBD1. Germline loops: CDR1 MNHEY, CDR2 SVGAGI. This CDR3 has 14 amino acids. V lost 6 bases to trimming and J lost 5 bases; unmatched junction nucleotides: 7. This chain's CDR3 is CASRRQGWDNEQFF. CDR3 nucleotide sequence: TGTGCCAGCAGGCGACAGGGATGGGACAATGAGCAGTTCTTC.

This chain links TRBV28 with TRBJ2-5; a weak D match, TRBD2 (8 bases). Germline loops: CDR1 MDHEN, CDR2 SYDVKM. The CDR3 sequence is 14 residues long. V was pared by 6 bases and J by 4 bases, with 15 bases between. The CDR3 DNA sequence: TGTGCCAGCAGCGGGAGGGGGCGGAGAGAGACCCAGTACTTC. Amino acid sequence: CASSGRGRRETQYF.

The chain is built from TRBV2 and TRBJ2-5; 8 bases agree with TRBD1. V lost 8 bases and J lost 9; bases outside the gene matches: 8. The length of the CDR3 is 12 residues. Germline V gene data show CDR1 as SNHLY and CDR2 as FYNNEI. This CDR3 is CASSGGGVAQYF. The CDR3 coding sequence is TGTGCCAGCTCAGGGGGCGGCGTGGCCCAGTACTTC.

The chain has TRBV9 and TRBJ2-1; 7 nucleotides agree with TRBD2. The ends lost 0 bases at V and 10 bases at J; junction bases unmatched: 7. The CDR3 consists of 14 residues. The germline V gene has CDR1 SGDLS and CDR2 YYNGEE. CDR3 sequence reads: CASSVGGGRGEQFF. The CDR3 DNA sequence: TGTGCCAGCAGCGTAGGGGGAGGGAGAGGGGAGCAGTTCTTC.